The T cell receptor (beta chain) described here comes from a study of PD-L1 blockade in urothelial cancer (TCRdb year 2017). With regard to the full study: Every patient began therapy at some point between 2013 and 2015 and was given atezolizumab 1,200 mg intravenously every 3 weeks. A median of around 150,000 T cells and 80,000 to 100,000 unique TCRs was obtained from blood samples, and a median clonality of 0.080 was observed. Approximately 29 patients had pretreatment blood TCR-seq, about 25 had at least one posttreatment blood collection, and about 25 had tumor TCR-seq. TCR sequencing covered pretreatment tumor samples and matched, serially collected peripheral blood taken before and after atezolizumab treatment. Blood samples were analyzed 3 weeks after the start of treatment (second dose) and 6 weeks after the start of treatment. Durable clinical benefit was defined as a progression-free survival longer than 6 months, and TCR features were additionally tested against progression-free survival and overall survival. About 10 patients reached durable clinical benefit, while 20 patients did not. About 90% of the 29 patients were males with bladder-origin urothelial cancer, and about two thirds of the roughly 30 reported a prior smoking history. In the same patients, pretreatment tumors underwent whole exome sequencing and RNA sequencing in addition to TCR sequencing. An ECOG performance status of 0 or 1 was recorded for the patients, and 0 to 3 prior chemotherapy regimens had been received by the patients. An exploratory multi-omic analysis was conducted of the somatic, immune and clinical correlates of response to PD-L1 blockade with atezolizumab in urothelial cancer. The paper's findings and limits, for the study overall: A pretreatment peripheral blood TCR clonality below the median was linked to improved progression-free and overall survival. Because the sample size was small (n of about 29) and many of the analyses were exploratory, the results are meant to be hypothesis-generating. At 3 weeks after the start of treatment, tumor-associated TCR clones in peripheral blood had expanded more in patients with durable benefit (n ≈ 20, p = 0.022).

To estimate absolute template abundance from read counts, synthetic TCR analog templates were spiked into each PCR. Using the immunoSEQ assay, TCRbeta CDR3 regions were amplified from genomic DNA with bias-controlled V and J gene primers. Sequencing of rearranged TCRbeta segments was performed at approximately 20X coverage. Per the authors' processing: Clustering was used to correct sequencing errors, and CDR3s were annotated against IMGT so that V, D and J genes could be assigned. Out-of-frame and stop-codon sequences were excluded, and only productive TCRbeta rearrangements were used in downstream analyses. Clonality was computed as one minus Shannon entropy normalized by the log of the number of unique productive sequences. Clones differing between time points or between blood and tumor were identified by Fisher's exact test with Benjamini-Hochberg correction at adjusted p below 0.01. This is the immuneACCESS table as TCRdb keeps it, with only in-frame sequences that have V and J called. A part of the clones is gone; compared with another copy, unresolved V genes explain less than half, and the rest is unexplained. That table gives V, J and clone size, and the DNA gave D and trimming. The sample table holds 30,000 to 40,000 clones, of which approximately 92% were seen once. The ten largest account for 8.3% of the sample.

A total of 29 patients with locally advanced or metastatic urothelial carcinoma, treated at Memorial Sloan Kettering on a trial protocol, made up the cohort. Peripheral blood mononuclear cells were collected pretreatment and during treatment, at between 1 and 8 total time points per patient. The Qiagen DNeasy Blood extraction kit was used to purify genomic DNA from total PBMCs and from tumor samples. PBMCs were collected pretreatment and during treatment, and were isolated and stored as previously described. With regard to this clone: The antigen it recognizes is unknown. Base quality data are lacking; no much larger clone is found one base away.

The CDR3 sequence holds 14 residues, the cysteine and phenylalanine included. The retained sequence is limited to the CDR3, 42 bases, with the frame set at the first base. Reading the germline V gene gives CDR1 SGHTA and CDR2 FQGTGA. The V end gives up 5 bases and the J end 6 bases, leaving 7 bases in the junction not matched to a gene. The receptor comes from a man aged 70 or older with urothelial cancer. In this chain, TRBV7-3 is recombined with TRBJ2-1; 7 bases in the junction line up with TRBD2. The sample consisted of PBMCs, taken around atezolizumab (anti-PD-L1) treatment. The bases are TGTGCCAGCAGCCTGGGCGGGAGTTTCAATGAGCAGTTCTTC. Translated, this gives CASSLGGSFNEQFF.